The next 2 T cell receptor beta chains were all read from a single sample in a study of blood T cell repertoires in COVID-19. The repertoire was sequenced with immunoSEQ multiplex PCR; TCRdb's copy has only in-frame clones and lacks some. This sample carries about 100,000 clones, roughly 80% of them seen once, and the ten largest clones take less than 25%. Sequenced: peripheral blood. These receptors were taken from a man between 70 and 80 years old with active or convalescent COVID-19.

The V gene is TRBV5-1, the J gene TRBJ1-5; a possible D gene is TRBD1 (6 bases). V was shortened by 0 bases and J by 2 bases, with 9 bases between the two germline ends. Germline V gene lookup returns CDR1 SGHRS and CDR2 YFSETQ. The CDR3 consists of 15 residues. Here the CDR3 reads CASSLDGGRNQPQHF. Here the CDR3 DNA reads TGCGCCAGCAGCTTGGACGGGGGGCGCAATCAGCCCCAGCATTTT. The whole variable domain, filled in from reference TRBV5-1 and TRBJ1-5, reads KAGVTQTPRYLIKTRGQQVTLSCSPISGHRSVSWYQQTPGQGLQFLFEYFSETQRNKGNFPGRFSGRQFSNSRSEMNVSTLELGDSALYLCASSLDGGRNQPQHFGDGTRLSIL.

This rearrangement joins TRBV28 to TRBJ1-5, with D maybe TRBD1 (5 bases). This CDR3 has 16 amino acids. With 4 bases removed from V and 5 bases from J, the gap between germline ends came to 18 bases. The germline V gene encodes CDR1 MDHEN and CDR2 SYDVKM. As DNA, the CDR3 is TGTGCCAGCAGTTCACTACCCAGGGCGACGGATCAGCCCCAGCATTTT. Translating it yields CASSSLPRATDQPQHF.